This T cell receptor beta chain came from a study of shared clonotypes between healthy human individuals. The CDR3 loop spans 14 amino acids. V lost 2 bases, J lost 4 bases, and 9 bases lay in between. The V gene's germline CDR1 is MNHEY and CDR2 SVGAGI. TCRdb's table, derived via immunoSEQ multiplex PCR, lists solely in-frame clones and lacks some. In the table there are about 980,000 clones, 76% of which are singletons. The clonotype comes from a man younger than 30 in good health. The gene calls are TRBV6-5 and TRBJ1-5; D is unclear. What was sequenced was memory CD4+ T cells sorted from blood. The subset is: CD45RA-negative fraction. The CDR3 spells CASSYTGPNQPQHF. As DNA, the CDR3 is TGTGCCAGCAGTTACACCGGGCCTAATCAGCCCCAGCATTTT.